This note documents a single T cell receptor (beta chain) sequence. This sample was included in a study of blood T cells in healthy people across ages. A J-beta primer mix and a sample-barcoded 5' primer were used in a second PCR of about 7 to 12 cycles. Each cDNA molecule was tagged by a template-switch adaptor with 12 random nucleotides. TCRdb itself ran the 5' RACE reads through MiXCR, one entry per CDR3 protein. In the table there are more than 1,000,000 distinct CDR3 sequences, around 25% of which are singletons. Trimming removed 2 bases at V and 5 bases at J, with 9 bases between. Germline V gene sequence: CDR1 LGHNA, CDR2 YNFKEQ. This CDR3 region has 13 residues. This same sample was also part of a study on T cells of mothers and their children.

The rearrangement links TRBV4-2 to TRBJ1-1; perhaps TRBD1 as D (5 bases). The receptor was isolated from a girl aged 2-10 years in good health. Sample: blood. CDR3 bases: TGTGCCAGCAGCCAACAGGGTTGGACTGAAGCTTTCTTT. Protein product: CASSQQGWTEAFF.